Below are 12 T cell receptor beta chains sequenced from a single sample in a study of blood T cell repertoires in COVID-19. The data were produced by immunoSEQ multiplex PCR, yet TCRdb's version contains in-frame clones alone and is incomplete. Of 470,000 or so clones listed, 75% to 90% are singletons. Source material: peripheral blood. Receptor source: a woman between 25 and 40 years old with acute or convalescent COVID-19.

The V gene is TRBV20-1, the J gene TRBJ1-5, with D maybe TRBD1 (5 bases). Trimming left V 3 bases short and J 4 bases short, with 10 bases between. Germline loops: CDR1 DFQATT, CDR2 SNEGSKA (reference sequence). CDR3 length equals 13 residues. CDR3 nucleotide sequence: TGCAGTGCTAGTTTTCAGGGAAATCAGCCCCAGCATTTT. Encoded protein: CSASFQGNQPQHF.

This clone was seen only once. The genes are TRBV21-1 and TRBJ2-2; no check of the table's D call, TRBD1, against the DNA was made. TRBV21-1 is a pseudogene locus. This CDR3 is 19 amino acids long. The CDR3: CASSKDWTARFANTGELFF. CDR3 DNA: TGTGCCAGCAGCAAAGATTGGACAGCTAGATTCGCGAACACCGGGGAGCTGTTTTTT.

V and J are TRBV5-1 and TRBJ1-1; TRBD1 aligns across 7 bases. This CDR3 is 16 amino acids long. V dropped 4 bases and J dropped 2; count of bases not matched to a gene: 11. Germline CDR1 is SGHRS and CDR2 is YFSETQ. The CDR3 region has the DNA TGCGCCAGCAGCGGGTCCGGGACAGCAAAAAACACTGAAGCTTTCTTT. Protein product: CASSGSGTAKNTEAFF.

This clone was counted a single time. This chain connects TRBV6-6 to TRBJ1-6, with 8 bases that match TRBD1. Unmatched junction bases numbered 5, after V lost 5 bases and J lost 8 bases. CDR1 and CDR2 (germline): MNHNY, SVGAGI (reference sequence). The CDR3 is made up of 14 amino acids. The CDR3 DNA sequence: TGTGCCAGCAGTGGACAGGGAAGTGATTCACCCCTCCACTTT. Translating it yields CASSGQGSDSPLHF.

V and J are TRBV6-4 and TRBJ2-7, with 9 positions matching TRBD2. The CDR3 runs 17 residues. Germline V CDR1 and CDR2: MRHNA, SNTAGT. Trimming removed 3 bases from V and 3 bases from J; junction bases left unmatched: 12. This CDR3 reads CASSEISGGEGSYEQYF. As DNA, the CDR3 is TGTGCCAGCAGTGAGATTAGCGGGGGTGAGGGGAGCTACGAGCAGTACTTC.

Regarding this clone: The same CDR3 can be traced to other DNA sequences in this sample. The chain joins TRBV19 to TRBJ1-1; D is unresolved. This CDR3 has 14 residues. V was pared by 2 bases and J by 1 base, with 8 bases between. Germline CDR1 is LNHDA and CDR2 is SQIVND (reference sequence). The chain's CDR3 is CASSIRGGNTEAFF. The CDR3 DNA sequence: TGTGCCAGTAGTATACGAGGCGGGAACACTGAAGCTTTCTTT.

CDR3 residues: CASSQQGGGTEAFF. The CDR3 DNA is TGTGCCAGCAGCCAACAGGGGGGCGGGACTGAAGCTTTCTTT. The J gene is TRBJ1-1, the V gene TRBV3-1 (or the pseudogene TRBV3-2); 7 bases align to TRBD1. Per germline, CDR1 LGHDT and CDR2 YNNKEL (reference sequence). The CDR3 sequence is 14 residues long. V lost 2 bases, J lost 5 bases, and 5 bases stayed unmatched.

The V gene is TRBV14, the J gene TRBJ2-1; 14 positions agree with TRBD2. V shed 4 bases and J 4 bases; nucleotides not matched to a gene: 12. Germline CDR1 reads SGHDN; CDR2 reads FVKESK. CDR3 length: 19 residues. The CDR3 nucleotides read TGTGCCAGCAGCCTTGGACTAGCGGGGGGCCCAAGCGGGTACAATGAGCAGTTCTTC. Translating it yields CASSLGLAGGPSGYNEQFF.

The V and J genes are TRBV11-2 and TRBJ2-2; possibly TRBD1 for D (7 bases). The CDR3 loop spans 15 amino acids. V was trimmed by 1 base and J by 6 bases, leaving 12 bases between them. CDR1 and CDR2 from the germline V gene are SGHAT and FQNNGV. CDR3 sequence: CASSLGQGGAGELFF. The CDR3, as DNA: TGTGCCAGCAGCTTAGGTCAGGGGGGTGCCGGGGAGCTGTTTTTT.

The chain carries TRBV7-9 and TRBJ2-5; D remains ambiguous. Between the trimmed V and J ends, which lost 1 base and 7 bases, there was a span of 16 bases. CDR3 length: 15 residues. Germline assignment: CDR1 SEHNR and CDR2 FQNEAQ (reference sequence). CDR3 amino acids: CASSLDAPTRGTQYF. In DNA, the CDR3 is TGTGCCAGCAGCTTAGACGCTCCGACCCGAGGGACCCAGTACTTC.

This chain links TRBV7-9 with TRBJ2-7; D gene unclear. The germline V gene has CDR1 SEHNR and CDR2 FQNEAQ (reference sequence). This CDR3 comprises 13 residues. Trimming left V 5 bases short and J 3 bases short, with 11 bases between. In DNA form, the CDR3 reads TGTGCCAGCAGCGCGAAACAGAGCTACGAGCAGTACTTC. This gives the protein CASSAKQSYEQYF.

This clone showed up just once. The genes are TRBV28 and TRBJ1-6, with D possibly being TRBD1 (6 bases). Trimming took off 6 bases at V and 10 bases at J, with 13 bases between the two ends. Per the germline V gene, CDR1 is MDHEN and CDR2 is SYDVKM. CDR3 length equals 13 residues. The CDR3 region has the DNA TGTGCCAGCAGGGGAAGGGGGGGATCACCCCTCCACTTT. Translating it yields CASRGRGGSPLHF.